The 5 T cell receptor beta chains presented below share a single source sample, sequenced in a study of regulatory T cells in long-lasting Graves disease. As to time point: newly diagnosed GD, antithyroid drugs for less than 3 months. The TCR library was prepared using RNA isolated from PBMCs. CDR3-region Arm-PCR and iRepertoire HTBI primers produced the TCR beta libraries. One entry per CDR3 protein, called by TCRdb with MiXCR from the multiplex PCR reads. Here the sample spans 350,000 to 400,000 distinct CDR3 sequences, roughly a sixth being singletons. The sequences come from peripheral blood mononuclear cells (PBMCs), collected at new diagnosis, from a patient treated with antithyroid drugs. These receptors were collected from a female donor with Graves disease.

Many counts were recorded for this clonotype. The rearrangement joins TRBV12-3 or TRBV12-4 to TRBJ1-1, with no clear D. The CDR3 consists of 12 residues. The V end was cut by 3 bases, the J end by 6 bases, with 8 bases between. The DNA for the CDR3 is TGTGCCAGCAGTTTCCGGCACGCTGAAGCTTTCTTT. Translated, it gives CASSFRHAEAFF.

This clonotype was recorded many times. CDR3 coding DNA: TGTGCCTGGAGTCGGACTAGCGGGTTGTACGAGCAGTACTTC. It is translated as CAWSRTSGLYEQYF. The chain recombines TRBV30 with TRBJ2-7; 11 nucleotides match TRBD2. There are 14 residues in the CDR3. Germline CDR1 is GTSNPN and CDR2 is SVGIG (reference sequence). With 2 bases clipped from V and 4 bases from J, the junction kept 4 bases outside the gene matches.

In this sample, this clonotype turned up a few times. V usage is TRBV6-2 or TRBV6-3 and J usage is TRBJ2-7; 8 positions agree with TRBD1. Germline V lookup: CDR1 MNHEY, CDR2 SVGEGT. This CDR3 is built from 13 residues. Losses at the gene ends were 6 bases for V and 6 bases for J; bases not matched to a gene: 7. CDR3 sequence: CASSPSGGPEQYF. The CDR3 DNA reads TGTGCCAGCAGCCCATCAGGGGGCCCCGAGCAGTACTTC.

This clonotype was seen at least ten times. The gene calls are TRBV7-9 and TRBJ1-4; no reliable D call. The CDR3 sequence is 15 residues long. V gave up 1 base and J gave up 0 bases, with 6 bases separating them. In germline, CDR1 is SEHNR, CDR2 FQNEAQ (reference sequence). This CDR3 is CASSLDGATNEKLFF. In DNA, the CDR3 is TGTGCCAGCAGCTTAGACGGCGCAACTAATGAAAAACTGTTTTTT.

This clonotype was detected a few times. This sequence may be a read error, since a much larger clone differs from it by one base. The CDR3 carries no conserved terminal phenylalanine or tryptophan, so it likely arises from a read error. The chain carries TRBV2 and TRBJ2-7; D gene uncertain. The CDR3 has 11 residues. CDR1 and CDR2 (germline): SNHLY, FYNNEI. Trimming cost V 4 bases and J 7 bases, with 8 bases left between them. The CDR3 DNA is TGTGCCAGCAGTGGGGATGAGGAGCAGTACTCC. Translated, it gives CASSGDEEQYS.